The 15 T cell receptor beta chains below were found in one sample sequenced in a study of shared clonotypes between healthy human individuals. The table came from immunoSEQ multiplex PCR; TCRdb's copy has only in-frame clones and leaves some out. This sample has roughly 550,000 clones; about 95% occur once, and the top ten carry roughly 0.1%. It was CD45RO-negative cells, positively selected for CCR7, that made up naive CD8 cells, with terminally differentiated effector memory CD45RA+ cells excluded. The sequencing input was naive CD8+ T cells sorted from blood. These receptors originate from a woman in her 30s in good health.

This clone came up once. The sample contains more than one DNA sequence encoding this CDR3. The rearrangement joins TRBV27 to TRBJ2-5, with 11 bases fitting TRBD2. The CDR3 is made up of 15 amino acids. CDR1 and CDR2 from the germline V gene are MNHEY and SMNVEV (reference sequence). V dropped 5 bases and J dropped 5; count of bases not matched to a gene: 7. The CDR3, as DNA: TGTGCCAGCAGTCCCGGGACTAGCGGTTCCGAGACCCAGTACTTC. Protein sequence: CASSPGTSGSETQYF.

The chain is built from TRBV5-5 and TRBJ1-4; 10 nucleotides align to TRBD1. Trimming took 0 bases from V and 1 from J; bases not matched to a gene: 9. Germline lookup yields CDR1 SGHKS and CDR2 YYEKEE (reference sequence). The CDR3 length is 19 residues. DNA of the CDR3: TGTGCCAGCAGCTTGGGCTCCGGGACAGGGGATGTAACTAATGAAAAACTGTTTTTT. This encodes CASSLGSGTGDVTNEKLFF.

The CDR3 is CASSNGPRYTQYF. CDR3 coding DNA: TGTGCCAGTAGTAACGGGCCCCGCTATACGCAGTATTTT. The chain uses TRBV19 and TRBJ2-3; D is unclear. The V gene lost 4 bases and the J gene lost 7 bases, with 12 bases spanning the gap. Per germline, CDR1 LNHDA and CDR2 SQIVND (reference sequence). This CDR3 has 13 amino acids. Full variable domain (remainder filled in from reference TRBV19 and TRBJ2-3): DGGITQSPKYLFRKEGQNVTLSCEQNLNHDAMYWYRQDPGQGLRLIYYSQIVNDFQKGDIAEGYSVSREKKESFPLTVTSAQKNPTAFYLCASSNGPRYTQYFGPGTRLTVL.

The chain joins TRBV28 to TRBJ2-7; D is unresolved. Trimming removed 2 bases at V and 8 bases at J, with 7 bases between. In germline, CDR1 is MDHEN, CDR2 SYDVKM. This CDR3 has 11 residues. The chain's CDR3 is CASSLGSKQYF. The CDR3 coding sequence is TGTGCCAGCAGTTTAGGTAGCAAGCAGTACTTC.

The V call is TRBV27, the J call TRBJ1-1, with D tentatively TRBD1 (6 bases). There are 14 residues in the CDR3. V dropped 6 bases and J dropped 3 bases, with 14 bases sitting between them. Germline V CDR1 and CDR2: MNHEY, SMNVEV (reference sequence). The CDR3 DNA sequence: TGTGCCAGCAGCCGGGGGGGCGAGTACACTGAAGCTTTCTTT. This codes for CASSRGGEYTEAFF.

CDR3 amino acids: CSVGPGQPYEQYF. Here the CDR3 DNA reads TGCAGCGTTGGTCCAGGACAACCCTACGAGCAGTACTTC. The rearrangement links TRBV29-1 to TRBJ2-7; tentatively, D is TRBD1 (5 bases). This CDR3 is built from 13 residues. Per germline, CDR1 SQVTM and CDR2 ANQGSEA. Trimming pared 4 bases from V and 2 bases from J, leaving 12 bases between.

This sequence joins TRBV5-1 and TRBJ2-7, with TRBD2 matching over 10 bases. Unmatched junction bases numbered 1, after V lost 5 bases and J lost 5 bases. CDR1 SGHRS and CDR2 YFSETQ come from the germline V gene. The CDR3 is 12 amino acids. The CDR3 reads CASRGLADEQYF. Here the CDR3 DNA reads TGCGCCAGCAGAGGACTAGCGGACGAGCAGTACTTC. Filled out from reference TRBV5-1 and TRBJ2-7, the complete variable domain reads KAGVTQTPRYLIKTRGQQVTLSCSPISGHRSVSWYQQTPGQGLQFLFEYFSETQRNKGNFPGRFSGRQFSNSRSEMNVSTLELGDSALYLCASRGLADEQYFGPGTRLTVT.

The rearrangement joins TRBV4-1 to TRBJ2-2; a weak D match, TRBD1 (5 bases). The V end was cut by 8 bases, the J end by 0 bases, with 7 bases between. Germline CDR1 MGHRA, CDR2 YSYEKL. This CDR3 has 13 residues. The DNA for the CDR3 is TGCGCCAGCCGACAGACGAACACCGGGGAGCTGTTTTTT. It codes for CASRQTNTGELFF.

The chain links TRBV11-2 to TRBJ2-7; D tentatively fits TRBD1 or TRBD2 (5 bases each). This CDR3 has 15 amino acids. Germline lookup yields CDR1 SGHAT and CDR2 FQNNGV. V was clipped by 9 bases and J by 0 bases, with 18 bases between them. CDR3 nucleotides: TGTGCCAGAGGGACGGGTTATTCTGACTCCTACGAGCAGTACTTC. As protein: CARGTGYSDSYEQYF.

The V call is TRBV7-2, the J call TRBJ2-3, with TRBD2 matching over 9 bases. V lost 5 bases, J lost 6 bases, and 6 bases stayed unmatched. CDR1 and CDR2 (germline): SGHTA, FQGNSA. This CDR3 contains 14 residues. CDR3 sequence (DNA): TGTGCCAGCAGCCTTTTAGCGGGAGACGATACGCAGTATTTT. Its translation: CASSLLAGDDTQYF.

Written as DNA, the CDR3 is TGTGCCAGCAGTCCTGTGAGGAGTAATGAAAAACTGTTTTTT. Its protein product is CASSPVRSNEKLFF. The rearrangement uses TRBV28 and TRBJ1-4, with D unclear. Germline lookup yields CDR1 MDHEN and CDR2 SYDVKM. The CDR3 has 14 amino acids. V was cut by 5 bases and J by 4 bases, with 11 bases left in between.

J is TRBJ2-7 and V is TRBV13; 7 positions match TRBD2. The CDR3 spans 16 residues. Trimming at V came to 0 bases and at J to 4 bases, leaving 9 bases not matched to a gene. The germline V gene encodes CDR1 PRHDT and CDR2 FYEKMQ (reference sequence). In DNA form, the CDR3 reads TGTGCCAGCAGCTTAGGCCTAAGTGGGGAGGGTTACGAGCAGTACTTC. It is translated as CASSLGLSGEGYEQYF.

The genes are TRBV27 and TRBJ2-2; possibly TRBD2 for D (7 bases). From germline, CDR1 is MNHEY and CDR2 SMNVEV (reference sequence). The CDR3 contains 17 residues. V lost 3 bases and J lost 6, with 20 bases in between. This CDR3 is CASSFGRGAVWAGELFF. DNA of the CDR3: TGTGCCAGCAGTTTTGGTCGGGGGGCAGTATGGGCCGGGGAGCTGTTTTTT.

The chain joins TRBV13 to TRBJ2-7; 14 bases are a match to TRBD2. This CDR3 region has 15 residues. CDR1 is PRHDT, CDR2 FYEKMQ, per germline (reference sequence). With 5 bases clipped from V and 6 bases from J, the junction kept 6 bases outside the gene matches. The CDR3 DNA reads as TGTGCCAGCAGCAACGGGACTAGCGGGGGCTCCGAGCAGTACTTC. Protein product: CASSNGTSGGSEQYF. Supplemented by reference TRBV13 and TRBJ2-7, the full variable domain reads AAGVIQSPRHLIKEKRETATLKCYPIPRHDTVYWYQQGPGQDPQFLISFYEKMQSDKGSIPDRFSAQQFSDYHSELNMSSLELGDSALYFCASSNGTSGGSEQYFGPGTRLTVT.

The chain employs TRBV7-2 and TRBJ1-5; D is undetermined. Germline V gene sequence: CDR1 SGHTA, CDR2 FQGNSA. V was clipped by 3 bases and J by 0 bases, with 3 bases between them. This CDR3 has 13 residues. As DNA, the CDR3 is TGTGCCAGCAGCTTCCATAGCAATCAGCCCCAGCATTTT. Translated, it gives CASSFHSNQPQHF.